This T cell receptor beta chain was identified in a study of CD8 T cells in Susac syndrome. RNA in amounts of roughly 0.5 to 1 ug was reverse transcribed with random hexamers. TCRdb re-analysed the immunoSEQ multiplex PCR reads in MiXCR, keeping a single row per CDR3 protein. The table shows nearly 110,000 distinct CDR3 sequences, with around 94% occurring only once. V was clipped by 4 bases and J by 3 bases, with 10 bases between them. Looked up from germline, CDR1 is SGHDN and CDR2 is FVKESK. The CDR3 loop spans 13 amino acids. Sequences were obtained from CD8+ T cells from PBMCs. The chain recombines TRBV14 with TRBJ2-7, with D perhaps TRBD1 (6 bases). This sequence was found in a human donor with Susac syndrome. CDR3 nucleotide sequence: TGTGCCAGCAGCCCTGGACAGAACTACGAGCAGTACTTC. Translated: CASSPGQNYEQYF.